The rows below give T cell receptor beta chains drawn from one sample of a study of beta chain features in type 1 diabetes. Assay: immunoSEQ multiplex PCR; the TCRdb copy retains only in-frame clones and omits some. Of about 650,000 clones in the sample, about an eighth were seen once. Specimen: naive CD4+ T cells from blood. All receptors come from a man aged 25-45 years with type 1 diabetes. The CDR3 runs from the conserved cysteine through the conserved F or W. D genes are given only for firm matches. Where a row states a size, it is once, few, many or the class of an expanded clone; other rows omit it.

v_call: TRBV5-1; clone_size: few; j_call: TRBJ2-7; d_call: TRBD1; cdr3_aa: CASSIDRVTYEQYF; cdr3_nt: TGCGCCAGCAGCATAGACAGGGTCACCTACGAGCAGTACTTC
v_call: TRBV2; clone_size: few; j_call: TRBJ1-1; d_call: NA; cdr3_aa: CASSEGSRLMNTEAFF; cdr3_nt: TGTGCCAGCAGTGAAGGAAGCAGACTAATGAACACTGAAGCTTTCTTT
v_call: TRBV7-3; clone_size: NA; j_call: TRBJ1-6; d_call: NA; cdr3_aa: CASSLTYLGSPLHF; cdr3_nt: TGTGCCAGCAGCTTAACTTACCTGGGCTCACCCCTCCACTTT
v_call: TRBV4-1; clone_size: few; j_call: TRBJ1-5; d_call: NA; cdr3_aa: CASSQEPQGLYQPQHF; cdr3_nt: TGCGCCAGCAGCCAAGAGCCACAGGGCCTCTATCAGCCCCAGCATTTT
v_call: TRBV29-1; clone_size: NA; j_call: TRBJ2-5; d_call: NA; cdr3_aa: CSVVRPTQETQYF; cdr3_nt: TGCAGCGTTGTCCGGCCGACTCAAGAGACCCAGTACTTC
v_call: TRBV19; clone_size: few; j_call: TRBJ2-7; d_call: TRBD1; cdr3_aa: CASSPWGQGGEQYF; cdr3_nt: TGTGCCAGTAGCCCATGGGGACAGGGAGGCGAGCAGTACTTC
v_call: TRBV11-2; clone_size: NA; j_call: TRBJ1-6; d_call: NA; cdr3_aa: CASSLDQGSYNSPLHF; cdr3_nt: TGTGCCAGCAGCTTAGATCAGGGCTCCTATAATTCACCCCTCCACTTT
v_call: TRBV6-1; clone_size: NA; j_call: TRBJ1-5; d_call: NA; cdr3_aa: CASSEQGISNQPQHF; cdr3_nt: TGTGCCAGCAGTGAACAGGGGATTAGCAATCAGCCCCAGCATTTT
v_call: TRBV30; clone_size: few; j_call: TRBJ1-3; d_call: NA; cdr3_aa: CAWDRRRSGNTIYF; cdr3_nt: TGTGCCTGGGACAGGAGACGCTCTGGAAACACCATATATTTT
v_call: TRBV9; clone_size: few; j_call: TRBJ1-6; d_call: NA; cdr3_aa: CASSVRQGNSPLHF; cdr3_nt: TGTGCCAGCAGCGTAAGGCAGGGCAATTCACCCCTCCACTTT
v_call: TRBV6-5; clone_size: few; j_call: TRBJ2-5; d_call: TRBD1; cdr3_aa: CASRTGGSETQYF; cdr3_nt: TGTGCCAGCCGGACAGGGGGCTCAGAGACCCAGTACTTC
v_call: TRBV5-6; clone_size: NA; j_call: TRBJ2-1; d_call: NA; cdr3_aa: CASRSLKGKLEQFF; cdr3_nt: TGTGCCAGCAGGTCTCTGAAGGGTAAGCTTGAGCAGTTCTTC
v_call: TRBV7-2; clone_size: few; j_call: TRBJ2-7; d_call: NA; cdr3_aa: CASSLGLDYEQYF; cdr3_nt: TGTGCCAGCAGCCTGGGACTGGACTACGAGCAGTACTTC
v_call: TRBV18; clone_size: few; j_call: TRBJ2-7; d_call: TRBD1; cdr3_aa: CASSRTGVRYEQYF; cdr3_nt: TGTGCCAGCTCCAGGACAGGGGTCCGCTACGAGCAGTACTTC
v_call: TRBV18; clone_size: few; j_call: TRBJ1-5; d_call: NA; cdr3_aa: CASSPGQGDQPQHF; cdr3_nt: TGTGCCAGCTCACCAGGGCAGGGCGATCAGCCCCAGCATTTT
v_call: TRBV7-8; clone_size: NA; j_call: TRBJ1-1; d_call: NA; cdr3_aa: CASSTPDSLNTEAFF; cdr3_nt: TGTGCCAGCAGCACCCCGGACAGCTTGAACACTGAAGCTTTCTTT
v_call: TRBV7-2; clone_size: NA; j_call: TRBJ2-1; d_call: NA; cdr3_aa: CASTDRASNYGDEQFF; cdr3_nt: TGTGCCAGCACCGACAGAGCTAGCAACTACGGCGATGAGCAGTTCTTC
v_call: TRBV7-9; clone_size: few; j_call: TRBJ2-1; d_call: NA; cdr3_aa: CASSLGASIYNEQFF; cdr3_nt: TGTGCCAGCAGCTTAGGTGCTTCGATCTACAATGAGCAGTTCTTC
v_call: TRBV10-3; clone_size: few; j_call: TRBJ1-2; d_call: TRBD1; cdr3_aa: CAISPQGQYGYTF; cdr3_nt: TGTGCCATCAGTCCACAGGGGCAGTATGGCTACACCTTC
v_call: TRBV5-4; clone_size: NA; j_call: TRBJ1-3; d_call: NA; cdr3_aa: CASSLDSSGNTIYF; cdr3_nt: TGTGCCAGCAGCTTGGACAGCTCTGGAAACACCATATATTTT
v_call: TRBV4-3; clone_size: few; j_call: TRBJ1-5; d_call: NA; cdr3_aa: CASSQGTGSNQPQHF; cdr3_nt: TGCGCCAGCAGCCAAGGGACGGGAAGCAATCAGCCCCAGCATTTT
v_call: TRBV5-1; clone_size: NA; j_call: TRBJ1-1; d_call: TRBD1; cdr3_aa: CASSRGQGGNTEAFF; cdr3_nt: TGCGCCAGCAGCCGTGGACAGGGTGGGAACACTGAAGCTTTCTTT
v_call: TRBV14; clone_size: NA; j_call: TRBJ1-1; d_call: TRBD1; cdr3_aa: CASSQSGGTEAFF; cdr3_nt: TGTGCCAGCAGCCAATCAGGGGGCACTGAAGCTTTCTTT
v_call: TRBV2; clone_size: NA; j_call: TRBJ2-1; d_call: NA; cdr3_aa: CASTLRGGDEQFF; cdr3_nt: TGTGCCAGCACCTTGAGGGGGGGCGATGAGCAGTTCTTC